The T cell receptor (beta chain) under discussion was sequenced for a study of blood T cell repertoires in COVID-19. About the research overall: There were acute and convalescent COVID-19 samples, and they came from the United States, Italy and Spain. PBMCs, B-cell-depleted T cells, or T cells provided the cDNA or gDNA that made up the material.

In the source study's methods: Quantification of nucleated cells was approximated via reference gene primer amplification. TCRdb keeps only in-frame clones here, not all; method: immunoSEQ multiplex PCR. V and J calls and clone size are those listed in that table; D and trimming were worked out from the DNA. Among about 190,000 clones, around 80% were seen once, and the ten largest hold approximately 2.9%. Germline lookup yields CDR1 SGHRS and CDR2 YFSETQ. V shed 4 bases and J shed 4 bases, with 14 bases lying between them. The CDR3 is made up of 14 amino acids. This sequence joins TRBV5-1 and TRBJ1-2; D not certain. This TCR came from a woman aged 80 or over with active or convalescent COVID-19. The material sequenced was peripheral blood. CDR3 in amino acids: CASSERGVGYGYTF. In DNA form, the CDR3 reads TGCGCCAGCAGCGAACGGGGTGTCGGCTATGGCTACACCTTC.